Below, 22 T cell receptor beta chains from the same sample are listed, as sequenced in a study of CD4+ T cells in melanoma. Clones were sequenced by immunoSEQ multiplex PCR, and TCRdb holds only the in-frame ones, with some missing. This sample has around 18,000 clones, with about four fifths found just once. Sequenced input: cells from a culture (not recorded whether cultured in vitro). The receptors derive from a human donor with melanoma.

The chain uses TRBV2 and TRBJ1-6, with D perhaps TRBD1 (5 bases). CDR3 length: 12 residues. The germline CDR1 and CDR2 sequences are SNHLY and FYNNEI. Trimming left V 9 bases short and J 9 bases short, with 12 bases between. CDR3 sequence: CASTGLSSPLHF. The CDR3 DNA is TGTGCCAGTACAGGTTTGAGTTCACCCCTCCACTTT.

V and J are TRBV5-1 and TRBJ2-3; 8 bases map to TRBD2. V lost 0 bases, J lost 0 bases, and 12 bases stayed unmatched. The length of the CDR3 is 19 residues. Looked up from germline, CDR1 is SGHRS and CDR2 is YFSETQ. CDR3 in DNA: TGCGCCAGCAGCTTGGGAGGCGGGGGGCCACGAACTAGCACAGATACGCAGTATTTT. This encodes CASSLGGGGPRTSTDTQYF.

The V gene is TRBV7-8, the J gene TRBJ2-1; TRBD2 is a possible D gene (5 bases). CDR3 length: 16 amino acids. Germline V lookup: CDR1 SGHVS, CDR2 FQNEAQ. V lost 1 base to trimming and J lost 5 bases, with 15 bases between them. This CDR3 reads CASSLGGGYGDNEQFF. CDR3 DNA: TGTGCCAGCAGCTTAGGAGGCGGGTATGGGGACAATGAGCAGTTCTTC.

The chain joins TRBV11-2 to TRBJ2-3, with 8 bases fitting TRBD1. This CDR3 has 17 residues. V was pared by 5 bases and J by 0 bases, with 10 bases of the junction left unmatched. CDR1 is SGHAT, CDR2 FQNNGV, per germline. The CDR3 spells CASSINRGKKSTDTQYF. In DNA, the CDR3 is TGTGCCAGCAGCATCAACAGGGGGAAAAAAAGCACAGATACGCAGTATTTT.

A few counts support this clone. The CDR3 DNA is TGTGCCACCAGCAGAGGATGGGGCGGACAGCCCCAGCATTTT. It specifies CATSRGWGGQPQHF. This chain connects TRBV15 to TRBJ1-5, with D possibly TRBD1 on 5 matching bases. The CDR3 loop spans 14 amino acids. V was cut by 1 base and J by 7 bases, with 11 bases left in between. CDR1 LNHNV and CDR2 YYDKDF come from the germline V gene (reference sequence).

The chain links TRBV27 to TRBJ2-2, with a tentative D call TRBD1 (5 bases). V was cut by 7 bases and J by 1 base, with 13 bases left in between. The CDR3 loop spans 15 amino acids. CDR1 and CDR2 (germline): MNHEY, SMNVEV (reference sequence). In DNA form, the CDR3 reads TGTGCCAGCAAAATAGGGGCTTGGAACACCGGGGAGCTGTTTTTT. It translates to CASKIGAWNTGELFF.

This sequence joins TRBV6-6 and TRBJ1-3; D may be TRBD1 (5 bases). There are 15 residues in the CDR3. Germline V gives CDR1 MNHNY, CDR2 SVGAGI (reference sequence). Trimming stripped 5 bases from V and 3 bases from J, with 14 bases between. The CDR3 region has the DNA TGTGCCAGCAGTCCCCGGGGCTCCGATGGAAACACCATATATTTT. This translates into CASSPRGSDGNTIYF.

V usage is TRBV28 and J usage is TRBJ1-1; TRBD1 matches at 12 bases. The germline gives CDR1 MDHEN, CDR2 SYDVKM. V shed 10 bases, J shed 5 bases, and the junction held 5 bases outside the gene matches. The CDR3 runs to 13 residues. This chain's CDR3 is CAIWDRGRTEAFF. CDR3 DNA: TGTGCCATCTGGGACAGGGGGCGAACTGAAGCTTTCTTT.

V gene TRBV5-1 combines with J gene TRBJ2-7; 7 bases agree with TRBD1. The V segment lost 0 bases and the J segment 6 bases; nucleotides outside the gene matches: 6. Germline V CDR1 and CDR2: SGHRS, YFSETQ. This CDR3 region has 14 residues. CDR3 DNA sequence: TGCGCCAGCAGCTTGGTTGGACAGGTCGGCGAGCAGTACTTC. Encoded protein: CASSLVGQVGEQYF.

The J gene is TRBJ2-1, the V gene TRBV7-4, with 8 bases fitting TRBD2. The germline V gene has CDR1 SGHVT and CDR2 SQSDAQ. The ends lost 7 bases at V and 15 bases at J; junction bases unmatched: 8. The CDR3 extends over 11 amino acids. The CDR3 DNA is TGTGCCAGCATGCGGAAGCGGGGGCTGTTCTTC. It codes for CASMRKRGLFF.

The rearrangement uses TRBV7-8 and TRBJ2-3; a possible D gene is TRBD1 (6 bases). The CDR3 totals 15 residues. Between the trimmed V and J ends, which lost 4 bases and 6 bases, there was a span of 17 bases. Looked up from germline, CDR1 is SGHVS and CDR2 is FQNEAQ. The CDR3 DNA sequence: TGTGCCAGCAGCTCAAGCAGGGGTTCGACGGATACGCAGTATTTT. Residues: CASSSSRGSTDTQYF.

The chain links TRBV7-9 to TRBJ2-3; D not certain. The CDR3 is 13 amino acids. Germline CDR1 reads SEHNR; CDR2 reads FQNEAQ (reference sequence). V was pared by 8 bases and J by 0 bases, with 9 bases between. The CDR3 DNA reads TGTGCCAGCGGGCTGGCTAGCACAGATACGCAGTATTTT. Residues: CASGLASTDTQYF.

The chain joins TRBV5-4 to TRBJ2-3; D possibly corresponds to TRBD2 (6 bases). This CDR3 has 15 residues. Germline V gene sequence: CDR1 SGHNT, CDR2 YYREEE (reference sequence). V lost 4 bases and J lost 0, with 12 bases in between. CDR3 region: CASSVSGTSTDTQYF. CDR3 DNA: TGTGCCAGCAGCGTATCGGGGACTAGCACAGATACGCAGTATTTT.

DNA for the CDR3: TGCGCCAGCAGCCAAGATTGGAAGCGGGGGACCACAGATACGCAGTATTTT. This codes for CASSQDWKRGTTDTQYF. The chain recombines TRBV4-1 with TRBJ2-3; 8 bases map to TRBD2. Germline CDR1 reads MGHRA; CDR2 reads YSYEKL. J gave up 2 bases and V 0 bases, and 7 bases lay outside the gene matches. The CDR3 has 17 residues.

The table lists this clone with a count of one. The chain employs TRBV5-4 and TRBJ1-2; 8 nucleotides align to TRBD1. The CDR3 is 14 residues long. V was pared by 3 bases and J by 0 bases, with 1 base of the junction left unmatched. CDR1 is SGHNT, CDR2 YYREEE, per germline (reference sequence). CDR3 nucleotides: TGTGCCAGCAGCTGGGACAGGACTAACTATGGCTACACCTTC. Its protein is CASSWDRTNYGYTF.

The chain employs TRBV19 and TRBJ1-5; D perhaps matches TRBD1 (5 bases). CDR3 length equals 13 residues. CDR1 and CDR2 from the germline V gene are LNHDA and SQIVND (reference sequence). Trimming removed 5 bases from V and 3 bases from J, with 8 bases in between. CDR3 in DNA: TGTGCCAGTAGTCAACAGGTCAATCAGCCCCAGCATTTT. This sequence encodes CASSQQVNQPQHF.

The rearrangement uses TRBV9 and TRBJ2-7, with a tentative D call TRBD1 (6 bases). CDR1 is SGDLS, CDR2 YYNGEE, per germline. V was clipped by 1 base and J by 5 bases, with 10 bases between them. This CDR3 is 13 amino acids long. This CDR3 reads CASSVRGMDEQYF. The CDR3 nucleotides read TGTGCCAGCAGCGTAAGGGGGATGGACGAGCAGTACTTC.

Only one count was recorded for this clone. The CDR3 nucleotides read TGCGCCAGCAGCTTGATCGCGACGGGGGATAATTCACCCCTCCACTTT. The encoded protein is CASSLIATGDNSPLHF. The chain recombines TRBV5-1 with TRBJ1-6; D might be TRBD1 (5 bases). The CDR3 extends over 16 amino acids. V was shortened by 1 base and J by 5 bases, with 13 bases between the two germline ends. Germline CDR1 is SGHRS and CDR2 is YFSETQ.

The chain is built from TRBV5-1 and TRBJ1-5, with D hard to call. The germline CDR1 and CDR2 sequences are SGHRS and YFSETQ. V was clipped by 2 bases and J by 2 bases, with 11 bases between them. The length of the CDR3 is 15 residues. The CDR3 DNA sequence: TGCGCCAGCAGCTTACGGTCCGGAGGCAATCAGCCCCAGCATTTT. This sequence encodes CASSLRSGGNQPQHF.

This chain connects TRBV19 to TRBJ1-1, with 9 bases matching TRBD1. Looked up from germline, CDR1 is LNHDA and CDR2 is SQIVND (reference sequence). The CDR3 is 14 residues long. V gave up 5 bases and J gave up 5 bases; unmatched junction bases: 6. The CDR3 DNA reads TGTGCCAGTAGTTTCCGACAGGGGGTAACTGAAGCTTTCTTT. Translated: CASSFRQGVTEAFF.

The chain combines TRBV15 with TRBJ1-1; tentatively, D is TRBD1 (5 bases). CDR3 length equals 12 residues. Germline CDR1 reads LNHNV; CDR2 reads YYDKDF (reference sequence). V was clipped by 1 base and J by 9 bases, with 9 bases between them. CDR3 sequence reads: CATSRVPGQAFF. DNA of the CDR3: TGTGCCACCAGCAGAGTCCCGGGGCAAGCTTTCTTT.

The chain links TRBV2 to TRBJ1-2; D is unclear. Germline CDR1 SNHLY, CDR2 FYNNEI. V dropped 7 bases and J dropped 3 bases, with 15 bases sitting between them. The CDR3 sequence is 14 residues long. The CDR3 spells CASNGWRTDYGYTF. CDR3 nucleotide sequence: TGTGCCAGCAATGGTTGGCGGACGGACTATGGCTACACCTTC.